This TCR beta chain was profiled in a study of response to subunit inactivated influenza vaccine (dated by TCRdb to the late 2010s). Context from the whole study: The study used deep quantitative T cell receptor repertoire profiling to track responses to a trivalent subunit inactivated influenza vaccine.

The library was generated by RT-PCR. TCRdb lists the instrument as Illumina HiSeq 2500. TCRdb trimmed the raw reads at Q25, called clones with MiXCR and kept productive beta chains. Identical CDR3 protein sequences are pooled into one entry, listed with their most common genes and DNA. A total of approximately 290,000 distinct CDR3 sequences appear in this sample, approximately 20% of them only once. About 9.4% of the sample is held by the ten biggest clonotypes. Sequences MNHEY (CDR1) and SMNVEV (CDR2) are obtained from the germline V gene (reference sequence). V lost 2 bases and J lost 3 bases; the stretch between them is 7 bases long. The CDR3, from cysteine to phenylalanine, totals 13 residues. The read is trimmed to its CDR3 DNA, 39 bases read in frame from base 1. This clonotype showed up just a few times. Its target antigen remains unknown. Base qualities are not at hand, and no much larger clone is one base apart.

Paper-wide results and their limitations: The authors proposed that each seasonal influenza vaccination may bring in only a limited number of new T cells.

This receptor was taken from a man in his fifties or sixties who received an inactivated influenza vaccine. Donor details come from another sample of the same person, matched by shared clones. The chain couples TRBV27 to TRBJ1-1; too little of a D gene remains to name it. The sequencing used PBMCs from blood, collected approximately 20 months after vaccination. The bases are TGTGCCAGCAGTTTAAGCCGGTACACTGAAGCTTTCTTT. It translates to CASSLSRYTEAFF.